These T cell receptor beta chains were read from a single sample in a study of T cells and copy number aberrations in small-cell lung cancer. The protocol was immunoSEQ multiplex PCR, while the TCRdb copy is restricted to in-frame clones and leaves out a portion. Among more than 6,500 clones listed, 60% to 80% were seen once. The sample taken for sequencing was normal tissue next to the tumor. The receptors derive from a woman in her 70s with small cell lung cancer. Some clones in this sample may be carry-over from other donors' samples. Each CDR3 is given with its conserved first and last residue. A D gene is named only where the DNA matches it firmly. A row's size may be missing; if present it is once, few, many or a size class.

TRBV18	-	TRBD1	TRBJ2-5	TGTGCCAGCTCACCAAGGACAGGGGGCGAGACCCAGTACTTC	CASSPRTGGETQYF
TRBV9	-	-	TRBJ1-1	TGTGCCAGCAGCGTGGGGCAGGGTGGCCACACTGAAGCTTTCTTT	CASSVGQGGHTEAFF
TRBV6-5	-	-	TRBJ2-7	TGTGCCAGCAGAGAAGAGGGTTTCTACGAGCAGTACTTC	CASREEGFYEQYF
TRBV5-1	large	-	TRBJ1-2	TGCGCCAGCAGCTTGGCCCTAGGGGACTATGGCTACACCTTC	CASSLALGDYGYTF
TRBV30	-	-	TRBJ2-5	TGTGCCTGGAGTGTCCCGGAGGACGGCGAGGCCCACTTC	CAWSVPEDGEAHF
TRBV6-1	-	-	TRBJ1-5	TGTGCCAGCAGTGATACATGGGATCAGCCCCAGCATTTT	CASSDTWDQPQHF
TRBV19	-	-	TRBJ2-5	TGTGCCAGTAGTCCACATCTGGGCCTCCAAGAGACCCAGTACTTC	CASSPHLGLQETQYF
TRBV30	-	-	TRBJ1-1	TGTGCCTGGACTGGAGCTAGCTTGAACACTGAAGCTTTCTTT	CAWTGASLNTEAFF
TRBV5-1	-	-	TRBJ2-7	TGCGCCAGCAGCTTGGATGTTGGGCTAGTGGGTTACGAGCAGTACTTC	CASSLDVGLVGYEQYF
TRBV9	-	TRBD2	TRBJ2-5	TGTGCCAGCAGCGGGGGGGCTAGCGGGAAAGAGACCCAGTACTTC	CASSGGASGKETQYF
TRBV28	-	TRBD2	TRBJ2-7	TGTGCCAGCAGTTTTGCGGGAGGTGGAATAGGAGAGCAGTACTTC	CASSFAGGGIGEQYF
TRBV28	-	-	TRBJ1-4	TGTGCCAGCAGTTTATCTGTGGGGGGAGTAGAAAAACTGTTTTTT	CASSLSVGGVEKLFF
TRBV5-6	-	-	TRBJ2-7	TGTGCCAGCAGCACCATGACGGGCTCCTACGAGCAGTACTTC	CASSTMTGSYEQYF
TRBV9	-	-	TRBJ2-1	TGTGCCAGCAGCGTAGCCGGGGCCGGCTCTTACAATGAGCAGTTCTTC	CASSVAGAGSYNEQFF
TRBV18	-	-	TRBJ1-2	TGTGCCAGCTCACCTGGTCGGGAAGGCTACACCTTC	CASSPGREGYTF
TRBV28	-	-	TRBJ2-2	TGTGCCAGCAGTTTATCCCCAATTGACGGGGAGCTGTTTTTT	CASSLSPIDGELFF
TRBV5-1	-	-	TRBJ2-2	TGCGCCAGCAGCCGGGAGGGGGCCACCGGGGAGCTGTTTTTT	CASSREGATGELFF
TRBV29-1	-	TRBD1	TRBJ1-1	TGCAGCGTTGACAGGGGGCAAAGTGAAGCTTTCTTT	CSVDRGQSEAFF
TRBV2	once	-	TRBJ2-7	TGTGCCAGCAGTGAGCTACTAGGGGCCTACGAGCAGTACTTC	CASSELLGAYEQYF
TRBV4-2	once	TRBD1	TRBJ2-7	TGTGCCAGCAGCCAAGAACAGGGGAGACACGAGCAGTACTTC	CASSQEQGRHEQYF
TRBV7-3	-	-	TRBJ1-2	TGTGCCAGCAGCTCGCGACCGGGGGGCCCCCTAGGGTATGGCTACACCTTC	CASSSRPGGPLGYGYTF
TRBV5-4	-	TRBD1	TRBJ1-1	TGTGCCAGCAGCCCCGACAGGGAAACCACTGAAGCTTTCTTT	CASSPDRETTEAFF
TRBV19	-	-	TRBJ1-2	TGTGCCAGTAGTATAGATAATGCGGCTAACTATGGCTACACCTTC	CASSIDNAANYGYTF
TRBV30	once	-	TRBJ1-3	TGTGCCTGGACGATAAGCACCCCGAGCTCTGGAAACACCATATATTTT	CAWTISTPSSGNTIYF
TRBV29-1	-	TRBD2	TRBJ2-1	TGCAGCGTTGCAGCGGGGAGGGGCAATGAGCAGTTCTTC	CSVAAGRGNEQFF
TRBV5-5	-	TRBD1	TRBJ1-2	TGTGCCAGCAGCAGGGACAGGGGAAGGGATGGCTACACCTTC	CASSRDRGRDGYTF
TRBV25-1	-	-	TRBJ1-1	TGTGCCAGCACTTCAAGTTGGGGGGTTCTCAACACTGAAGCTTTCTTT	CASTSSWGVLNTEAFF
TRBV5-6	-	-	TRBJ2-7	TGTGCCAGCAGCTTGCGGACAGCGAGGGGGCAGTACTTC	CASSLRTARGQYF
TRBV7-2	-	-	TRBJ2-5	TGTGCCAGCAGCCCAAGCGCAGAGACCCAGTACTTC	CASSPSAETQYF
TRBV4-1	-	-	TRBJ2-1	TGTGCCAGCAGCCAAGGGACTTACAATGAGCAGTTCTTC	CASSQGTYNEQFF
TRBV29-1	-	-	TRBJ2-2	TGCAGCGTTGAGCTACGTCTTAACACCGGGGAGCTGTTTTTT	CSVELRLNTGELFF
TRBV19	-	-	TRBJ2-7	TGTGCCAGTAGTATTTCGGACAGTGCCTACGAGCAGTACTTC	CASSISDSAYEQYF
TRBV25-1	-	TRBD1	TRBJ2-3	TGTGCGGGACAGGGTGGGGGCACAGATACGCAGTATTTT	CAGQGGGTDTQYF
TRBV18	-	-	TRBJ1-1	TGTGCCAGCTCACCGACAGGTGATTACACTGAAGCTTTCTTT	CASSPTGDYTEAFF
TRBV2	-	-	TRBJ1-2	TGTGCCAGCAGCTTACAGATTACGGACTATGGCTACACCTTC	CASSLQITDYGYTF
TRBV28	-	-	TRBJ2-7	TGTGCCAGCAGCTCCGACAGACAGGCGCTCTCCTACGAGCAGTACTTC	CASSSDRQALSYEQYF
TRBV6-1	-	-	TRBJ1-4	TGTGCCAGCAGTGAAGCGGGGGGTTCTAATGAAAAACTGTTTTTT	CASSEAGGSNEKLFF
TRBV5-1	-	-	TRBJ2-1	TGCGCCAGCAGCTTCGAACAGGGTAATGAGCAGTTCTTC	CASSFEQGNEQFF
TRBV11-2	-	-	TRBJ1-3	TGTGCCAGCAGCCTAGGTATTTCCTCTGGAAACACCATATATTTT	CASSLGISSGNTIYF
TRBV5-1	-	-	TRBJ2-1	TGCGCCAGCAGTTCCGGGATAGGGGGCAATGAGCAGTTCTTC	CASSSGIGGNEQFF
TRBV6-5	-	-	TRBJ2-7	TGTGCCAGCAGACCGACAGGCCCCTACGAGCAGTACTTC	CASRPTGPYEQYF
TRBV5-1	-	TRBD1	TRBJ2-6	TGCGCCAGCAGCATACTCGGGACAGGGATAGGGGCCAACGTCCTGACTTTC	CASSILGTGIGANVLTF
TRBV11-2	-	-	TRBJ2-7	TGTGCCAGCAGCCCCTACCCGGGGTACTCGCACGAGCAGTACTTC	CASSPYPGYSHEQYF